This section outlines one T cell receptor beta chain sequence together with its context. What it recognizes is unknown. These data belong to a study of cytomegalovirus exposure and HLA in healthy donors. Broader study findings: Whilst most TCR sequences proved rare, a subset of public TCRs occurred across many donors.

The table came from immunoSEQ multiplex PCR; TCRdb's copy has only in-frame clones and leaves some out. The sample holds roughly 120,000 clones, roughly 88% seen once. The CDR3 runs 15 residues. Germline V CDR1 and CDR2: MDHEN, SYDVKM. Losses at the gene ends were 5 bases for V and 3 bases for J; bases not matched to a gene: 6. Sequenced: PBMCs. This receptor was taken from a young man in good health and CMV-seronegative. The chain couples TRBV28 to TRBJ2-7, with 11 bases identical to TRBD1. CDR3 region: CASSTPGTGGYEQYF. CDR3 DNA: TGTGCCAGCAGTACTCCCGGGACAGGGGGCTACGAGCAGTACTTC.